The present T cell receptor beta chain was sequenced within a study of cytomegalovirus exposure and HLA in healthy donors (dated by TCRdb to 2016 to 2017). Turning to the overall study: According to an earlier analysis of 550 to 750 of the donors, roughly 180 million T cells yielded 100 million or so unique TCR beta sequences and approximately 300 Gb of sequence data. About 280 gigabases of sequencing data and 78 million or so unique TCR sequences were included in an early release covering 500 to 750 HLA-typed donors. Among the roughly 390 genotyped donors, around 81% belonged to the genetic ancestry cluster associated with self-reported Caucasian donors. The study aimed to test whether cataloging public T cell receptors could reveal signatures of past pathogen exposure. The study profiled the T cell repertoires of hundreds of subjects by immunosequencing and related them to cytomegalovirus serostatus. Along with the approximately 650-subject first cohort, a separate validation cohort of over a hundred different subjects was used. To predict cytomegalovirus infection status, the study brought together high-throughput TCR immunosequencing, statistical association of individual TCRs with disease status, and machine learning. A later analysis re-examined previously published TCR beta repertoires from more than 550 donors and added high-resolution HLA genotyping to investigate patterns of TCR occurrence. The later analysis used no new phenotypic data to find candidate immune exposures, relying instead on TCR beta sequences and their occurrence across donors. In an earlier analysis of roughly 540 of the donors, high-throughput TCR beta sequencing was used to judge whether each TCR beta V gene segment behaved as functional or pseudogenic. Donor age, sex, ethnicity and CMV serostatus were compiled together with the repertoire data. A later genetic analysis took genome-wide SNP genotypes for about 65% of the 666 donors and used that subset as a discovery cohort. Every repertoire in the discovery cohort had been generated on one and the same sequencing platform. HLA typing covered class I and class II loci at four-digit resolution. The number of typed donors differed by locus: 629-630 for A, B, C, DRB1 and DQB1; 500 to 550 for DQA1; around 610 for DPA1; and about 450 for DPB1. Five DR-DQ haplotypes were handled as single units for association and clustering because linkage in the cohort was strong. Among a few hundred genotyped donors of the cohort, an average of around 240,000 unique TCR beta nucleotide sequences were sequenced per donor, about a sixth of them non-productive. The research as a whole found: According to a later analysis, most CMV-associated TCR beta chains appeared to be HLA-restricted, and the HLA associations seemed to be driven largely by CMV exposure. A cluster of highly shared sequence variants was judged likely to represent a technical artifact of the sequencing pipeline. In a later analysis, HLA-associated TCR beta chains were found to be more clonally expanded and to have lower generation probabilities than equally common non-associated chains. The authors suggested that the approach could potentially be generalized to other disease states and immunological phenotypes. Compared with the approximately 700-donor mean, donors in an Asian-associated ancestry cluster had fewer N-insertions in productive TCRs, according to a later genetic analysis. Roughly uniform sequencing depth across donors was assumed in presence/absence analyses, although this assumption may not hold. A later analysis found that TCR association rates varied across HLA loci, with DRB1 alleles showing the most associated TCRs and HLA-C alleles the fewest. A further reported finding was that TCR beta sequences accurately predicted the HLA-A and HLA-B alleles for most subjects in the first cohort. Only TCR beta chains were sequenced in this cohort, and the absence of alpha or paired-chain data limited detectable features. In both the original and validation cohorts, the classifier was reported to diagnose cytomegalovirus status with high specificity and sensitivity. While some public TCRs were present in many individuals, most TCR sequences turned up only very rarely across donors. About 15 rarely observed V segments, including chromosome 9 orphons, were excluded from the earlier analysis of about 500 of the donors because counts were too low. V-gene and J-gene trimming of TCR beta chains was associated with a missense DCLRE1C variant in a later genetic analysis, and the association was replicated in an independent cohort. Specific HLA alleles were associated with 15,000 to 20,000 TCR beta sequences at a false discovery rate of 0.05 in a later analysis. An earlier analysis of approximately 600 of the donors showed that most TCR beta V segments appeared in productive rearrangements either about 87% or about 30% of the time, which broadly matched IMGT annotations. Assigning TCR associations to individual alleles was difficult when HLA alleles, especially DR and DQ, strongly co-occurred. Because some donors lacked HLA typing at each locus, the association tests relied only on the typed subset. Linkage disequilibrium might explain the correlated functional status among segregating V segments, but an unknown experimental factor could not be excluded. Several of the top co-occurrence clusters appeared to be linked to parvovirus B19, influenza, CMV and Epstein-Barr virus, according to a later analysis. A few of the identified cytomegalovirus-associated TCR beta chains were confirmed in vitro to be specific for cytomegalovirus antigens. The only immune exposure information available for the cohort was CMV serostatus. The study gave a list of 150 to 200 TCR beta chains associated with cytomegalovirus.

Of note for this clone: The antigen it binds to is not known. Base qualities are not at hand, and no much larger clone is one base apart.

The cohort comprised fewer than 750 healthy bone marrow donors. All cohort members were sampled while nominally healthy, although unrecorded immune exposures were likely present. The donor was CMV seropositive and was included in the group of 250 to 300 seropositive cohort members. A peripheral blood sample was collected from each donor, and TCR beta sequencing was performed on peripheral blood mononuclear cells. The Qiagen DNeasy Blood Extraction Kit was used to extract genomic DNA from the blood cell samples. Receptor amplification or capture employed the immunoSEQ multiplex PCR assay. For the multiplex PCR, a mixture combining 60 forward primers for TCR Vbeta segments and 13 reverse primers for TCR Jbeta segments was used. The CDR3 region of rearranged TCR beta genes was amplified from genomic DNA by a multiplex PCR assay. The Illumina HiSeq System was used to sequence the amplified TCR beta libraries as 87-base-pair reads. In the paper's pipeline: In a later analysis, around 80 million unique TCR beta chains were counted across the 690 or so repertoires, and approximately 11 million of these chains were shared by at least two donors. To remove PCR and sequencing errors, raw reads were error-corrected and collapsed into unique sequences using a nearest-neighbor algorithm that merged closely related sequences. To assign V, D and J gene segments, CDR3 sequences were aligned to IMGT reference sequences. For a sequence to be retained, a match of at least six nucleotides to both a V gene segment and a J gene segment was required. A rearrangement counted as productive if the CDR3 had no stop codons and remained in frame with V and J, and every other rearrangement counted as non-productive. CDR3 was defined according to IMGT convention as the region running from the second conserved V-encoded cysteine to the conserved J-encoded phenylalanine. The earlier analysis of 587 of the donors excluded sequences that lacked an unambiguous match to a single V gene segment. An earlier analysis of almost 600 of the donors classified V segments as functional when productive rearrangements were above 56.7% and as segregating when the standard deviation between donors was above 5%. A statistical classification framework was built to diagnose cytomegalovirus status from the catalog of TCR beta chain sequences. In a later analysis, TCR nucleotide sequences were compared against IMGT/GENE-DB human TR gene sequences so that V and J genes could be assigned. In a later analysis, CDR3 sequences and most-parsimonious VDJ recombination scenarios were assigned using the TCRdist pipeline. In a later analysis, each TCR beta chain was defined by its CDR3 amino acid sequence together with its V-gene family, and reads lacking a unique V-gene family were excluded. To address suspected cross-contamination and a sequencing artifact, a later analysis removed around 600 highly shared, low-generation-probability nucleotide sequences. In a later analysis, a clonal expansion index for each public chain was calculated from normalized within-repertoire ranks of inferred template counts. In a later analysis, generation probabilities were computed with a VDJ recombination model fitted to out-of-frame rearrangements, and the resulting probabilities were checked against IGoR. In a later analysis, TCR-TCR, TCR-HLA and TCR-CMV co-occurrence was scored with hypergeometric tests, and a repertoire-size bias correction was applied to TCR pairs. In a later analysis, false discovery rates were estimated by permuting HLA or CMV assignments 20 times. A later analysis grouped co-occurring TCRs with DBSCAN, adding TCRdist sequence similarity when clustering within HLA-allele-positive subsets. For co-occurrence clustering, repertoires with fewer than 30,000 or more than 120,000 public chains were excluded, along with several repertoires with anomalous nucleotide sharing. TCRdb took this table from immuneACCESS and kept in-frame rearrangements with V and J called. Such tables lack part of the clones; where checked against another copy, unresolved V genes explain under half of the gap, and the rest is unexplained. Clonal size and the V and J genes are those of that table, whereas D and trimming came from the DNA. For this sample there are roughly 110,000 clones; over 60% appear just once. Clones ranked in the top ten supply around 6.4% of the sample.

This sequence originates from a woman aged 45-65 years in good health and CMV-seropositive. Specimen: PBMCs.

The DNA sequence is TGCGCCAGCAGAGCTCCGGGACAACGACAGAGCGCACCCCTCCACTTT. Its protein is CASRAPGQRQSAPLHF. The chain couples TRBV5-1 to TRBJ1-6; the D segment could be TRBD1, given 6 matching bases. The trim is 5 bases for V and 11 bases for J, with a gap of 23 bases between the germline ends. Taken from the germline V gene, the CDR1 and CDR2 loops are SGHRS and YFSETQ. CDR3 length: 16 amino acids, cysteine to phenylalanine. Only the CDR3 portion is preserved as DNA: 48 bases, with reading frame beginning at the first base. Here the CDR3 is joined to the reference TRBV5-1 and TRBJ1-6 genes, and the full variable domain is: KAGVTQTPRYLIKTRGQQVTLSCSPISGHRSVSWYQQTPGQGLQFLFEYFSETQRNKGNFPGRFSGRQFSNSRSEMNVSTLELGDSALYLCASRAPGQRQSAPLHFGNGTRLTVT.